A single sample is the source of the 7 T cell receptor beta chains below, sequenced in a study of PD-L1 blockade in urothelial cancer. Data came from immunoSEQ multiplex PCR; TCRdb stores just in-frame clones and leaves some out. The table shows more than 55,000 clones, with roughly 84% occurring only once. The specimen comprised PBMCs, sampled around atezolizumab (anti-PD-L1) treatment. These receptor sequences come from a man in his forties or fifties with urothelial cancer.

This sequence joins TRBV28 and TRBJ1-5; D may be TRBD1 (6 bases). The CDR3 covers 15 residues. Germline assignment: CDR1 MDHEN and CDR2 SYDVKM. Trimming took off 6 bases at V and 0 bases at J, with 12 bases between the two ends. This chain's CDR3 is CASRKQGYSNQPQHF. As DNA, the CDR3 is TGTGCCAGCAGAAAACAGGGATATAGCAATCAGCCCCAGCATTTT.

J is TRBJ2-1 and V is TRBV9; 13 bases map to TRBD2. The CDR3 loop spans 16 amino acids. The germline CDR1 and CDR2 sequences are SGDLS and YYNGEE. Losses at the gene ends were 3 bases for V and 6 bases for J; bases not matched to a gene: 6. CDR3 in DNA: TGTGCCAGCAGCGGAGGGGGACTAGCGGGACTCAATGAGCAGTTCTTC. Translated: CASSGGGLAGLNEQFF.

V usage is TRBV10-3 and J usage is TRBJ2-7; TRBD1 matches 7 bases. V was clipped by 7 bases and J by 3 bases; unmatched bases: 6. The CDR3 is made up of 13 amino acids. Germline V CDR1 and CDR2: ENHRY, SYGVKD. CDR3 sequence: CAITPGQIYEQYF. Written as DNA, the CDR3 is TGTGCCATCACGCCGGGACAGATCTACGAGCAGTACTTC.

V gene TRBV18 combines with J gene TRBJ1-1; 7 positions agree with TRBD1. CDR1 KGHSH and CDR2 LQKENI come from the germline V gene. This CDR3 spans 13 amino acids. J was trimmed by 5 bases and V by 3 bases; bases with no gene match: 3. The CDR3 spells CASSPATGTEAFF. The CDR3 nucleotides are TGTGCCAGCTCACCGGCGACAGGGACTGAAGCTTTCTTT.

The rearrangement joins TRBV28 to TRBJ2-2, with D tentatively TRBD2 (6 bases). Germline lookup yields CDR1 MDHEN and CDR2 SYDVKM. V shed 7 bases and J shed 7 bases, with 28 bases lying between them. The CDR3 covers 18 residues. CDR3: CASIPSEGLGTLIGELFF. The DNA for the CDR3 is TGTGCCAGCATCCCTAGCGAGGGGTTAGGAACTCTAATCGGGGAGCTGTTTTTT. Using reference TRBV28 and TRBJ2-2 for the parts outside the CDR3, the full variable domain is DVKVTQSSRYLVKRTGEKVFLECVQDMDHENMFWYRQDPGLGLRLIYFSYDVKMKEKGDIPEGYSVSREKKERFSLILESASTNQTSMYLCASIPSEGLGTLIGELFFGEGSRLTVL.

V and J are TRBV29-1 and TRBJ2-1; tentative D call: TRBD1 (5 bases). The CDR3 totals 13 residues. Germline loops: CDR1 SQVTM, CDR2 ANQGSEA. Trimming cost V 7 bases and J 9 bases, with 19 bases left between them. The CDR3 DNA follows: TGCAGCGCGGAAGGCAGGGTATCGGTTGAGCAGTTCTTC. Its protein product is CSAEGRVSVEQFF.

V gene TRBV6-1 combines with J gene TRBJ2-6; D uncertain. V dropped 0 bases and J dropped 4 bases, with 16 bases sitting between them. Germline CDR1 reads MNHNS; CDR2 reads SASEGT. CDR3 length equals 18 residues. This CDR3 is CASSEAPLAFQGANVLTF. In DNA, the CDR3 is TGTGCCAGCAGTGAAGCTCCTCTGGCTTTCCAGGGGGCCAACGTCCTGACTTTC.